This passage covers 31 T cell receptor beta chains from one sample sequenced in a study of shared T cell receptors in the human thymus. This table comes from immunoSEQ multiplex PCR, and its TCRdb copy is limited to in-frame clones, with some not included. The sample has about 660,000 clones; 88% are singletons. These same data were also listed under a study on human thymus T cells.

The sequenced sample was thymocytes. The receptor source for this set is a boy under two years old with a congenital heart defect.

The chain uses TRBV6-4 and TRBJ2-1, with 10 bases fitting TRBD2. V shed 3 bases and J 8 bases; nucleotides not matched to a gene: 7. Germline V gene data show CDR1 as MRHNA and CDR2 as SNTAGT. There are 15 residues in the CDR3. CDR3 amino acids: CASSDRLAGVHEQFF. In DNA, the CDR3 is TGTGCCAGCAGTGATCGTCTAGCGGGAGTCCATGAGCAGTTCTTC.

This chain uses TRBV7-9 with TRBJ2-3; 8 bases line up with TRBD2. Germline CDR1 is SEHNR and CDR2 is FQNEAQ (reference sequence). The junction had 4 bases not matched to a gene; V was cut back by 5 bases and J by 0 bases. The CDR3 runs 15 residues. The CDR3, as DNA: TGTGCCAGCAGCCGCGGGAGGACTAGCACAGATACGCAGTATTTT. It codes for CASSRGRTSTDTQYF.

This clone was counted once. The J gene is TRBJ2-7, the V gene TRBV1; whether TRBD2, the table's D call, matches the DNA was not checked. TRBV1 is a recognized pseudogene. The CDR3 is 12 residues long. CDR3 sequence: CTSSQRGGEQYF. The CDR3 DNA follows: TGCACCAGCAGCCAACGGGGGGGCGAGCAGTACTTC.

This clone was observed once. CDR3 bases: TGCGCCAGCAGCCAAAACGGGTCCTATGAGGACACCGGGGAGCTGTTTTTT. The encoded protein is CASSQNGSYEDTGELFF. The rearrangement uses TRBV4-3 and TRBJ2-2, with D hard to call. CDR3 length: 17 amino acids. Germline lookup yields CDR1 LGHNA and CDR2 YSLEER. V was clipped by 2 bases and J by 3 bases, with 16 bases between them.

This chain connects TRBV11-2 to TRBJ1-3, with 7 bases lining up with TRBD1. This CDR3 spans 16 amino acids. V was clipped by 5 bases and J by 0 bases; unmatched bases: 7. CDR1 SGHAT and CDR2 FQNNGV come from the germline V gene. In nucleotides, the CDR3 is TGTGCCAGCAGCCCCCGACAGGGCCTCTCTGGAAACACCATATATTTT. It yields the protein CASSPRQGLSGNTIYF.

CDR3 residues: CASGPPVGRRGSREQYF. CDR3 DNA: TGTGCTAGTGGTCCCCCGGTCGGGCGGCGGGGTTCTCGCGAGCAGTACTTC. The chain couples TRBV12-5 to TRBJ2-7; weak D call: TRBD2 (6 bases). The germline V and J ends were trimmed by 5 bases and 6 bases, with 26 bases remaining between them. Germline loops: CDR1 LGHNT, CDR2 FRNRAP. The CDR3 is 17 amino acids.

The V call is TRBV11-3, the J call TRBJ2-3, with TRBD2 identical over 7 bases. Germline CDR1 SGHNT, CDR2 YENEEA. Trimming at V came to 1 base and at J to 0 bases, leaving 13 bases not matched to a gene. The CDR3 spans 19 residues. CDR3 protein: CASSLVGLVSSGSTDTQYF. Here the CDR3 DNA reads TGTGCCAGCAGCTTAGTCGGGTTGGTGTCTAGCGGTAGCACAGATACGCAGTATTTT.

V usage is TRBV15 and J usage is TRBJ1-4; possible D gene TRBD1, 5 bases. CDR3 length: 17 residues. Germline V lookup: CDR1 LNHNV, CDR2 YYDKDF (reference sequence). V lost 0 bases, J lost 4 bases, and 15 bases lay in between. CDR3 region: CATSRDVRADINEKLFF. The CDR3 DNA sequence: TGTGCCACCAGCAGAGATGTCAGGGCAGACATTAATGAAAAACTGTTTTTT.

The chain links TRBV6-5 to TRBJ2-1, with D perhaps matching TRBD2 (6 bases). CDR3 length: 16 residues. The ends were cut back, 0 bases at V and 0 bases at J, with 9 bases in the middle. In germline, CDR1 is MNHEY, CDR2 SVGAGI. This chain's CDR3 is CASSYSASASYNEQFF. The CDR3 region has the DNA TGTGCCAGCAGTTACTCGGCTAGCGCCTCCTACAATGAGCAGTTCTTC.

Only a few counts were recorded for this clone. V and J are TRBV9 and TRBJ2-2; TRBD2 agrees at 13 bases. The germline V gene has CDR1 SGDLS and CDR2 YYNGEE. With V trimmed by 1 base and J by 5 bases, 5 bases remained unmatched. The CDR3 extends over 17 amino acids. As DNA, the CDR3 is TGTGCCAGCAGCGTACGACGGACTAGCGGGAGTACCGGGGAGCTGTTTTTT. Its translation is CASSVRRTSGSTGELFF.

V usage is TRBV14 and J usage is TRBJ2-7; TRBD1 matches 10 bases. CDR3 size: 16 residues. The germline CDR1 and CDR2 sequences are SGHDN and FVKESK. The ends lost 5 bases at V and 5 bases at J; junction bases unmatched: 12. The CDR3 DNA reads as TGTGCCAGCAGCGCTCCCCACGGGACAGGGGACGACGAGCAGTACTTC. It specifies CASSAPHGTGDDEQYF.

The chain is built from TRBV2 and TRBJ2-3; 9 nucleotides align to TRBD2. CDR1 is SNHLY and CDR2 is FYNNEI in the germline V gene. The junction had 23 bases not matched to a gene; V was cut back by 1 base and J by 0 bases. The CDR3 covers 23 residues. Here the CDR3 reads CASSEVGSEGGRAPKSSTDTQYF. CDR3 in DNA: TGTGCCAGCAGTGAAGTGGGGTCAGAGGGCGGGAGGGCCCCCAAATCTAGCACAGATACGCAGTATTTT.

The chain couples TRBV7-6 to TRBJ2-1; D might be TRBD1 (6 bases). Trimming removed 5 bases from V and 8 bases from J, with 19 bases in between. CDR1 SGHVS and CDR2 FNYEAQ come from the germline V gene. This CDR3 has 15 residues. CDR3 DNA sequence: TGTGCCAGCAGCCTCTCGCCCCGGACAGACGATGAGCAGTTCTTC. Translation gives CASSLSPRTDDEQFF.

The J gene is TRBJ2-5, the V gene TRBV4-1; TRBD1 agrees at 7 bases. The CDR3 loop spans 16 amino acids. Trimming cost V 4 bases and J 3 bases; bases outside gene matches: 11. Germline CDR1 reads MGHRA; CDR2 reads YSYEKL. DNA of the CDR3: TGCGCCAGCAGCCCCTCTCCCGGGACAGAGAAAGAGACCCAGTACTTC. This gives the protein CASSPSPGTEKETQYF.

The V call is TRBV30, the J call TRBJ1-6, with D perhaps TRBD1 (6 bases). V was pared by 2 bases and J by 5 bases, with 13 bases between. The length of the CDR3 is 15 residues. Germline assignment: CDR1 GTSNPN and CDR2 SVGIG (reference sequence). This CDR3 is CAWSRGGNHNSPLHF. CDR3 bases: TGTGCCTGGAGTCGGGGGGGCAACCATAATTCACCCCTCCACTTT.

This rearrangement joins TRBV21-1 to TRBJ2-7; the tabulated D call, TRBD1, remains unverified against the DNA. TRBV21-1 has pseudogene status. The length of the CDR3 is 14 residues. For the CDR3, the DNA is TGTGCCAGCAGCAAAGCGCTGGCCTGCTACGAGCAGTACTTC. Its protein product is CASSKALACYEQYF.

The chain couples TRBV11-3 to TRBJ2-1, with a tentative D call TRBD1 (6 bases). V lost 5 bases, J lost 6 bases, and 11 bases lay in between. The length of the CDR3 is 13 residues. From germline, CDR1 is SGHNT and CDR2 YENEEA. The CDR3 loop reads CASSRQDSNEQFF. In DNA form, the CDR3 reads TGTGCCAGCAGCCGGCAGGACAGCAATGAGCAGTTCTTC.

V and J are TRBV2 and TRBJ1-5; D not resolved. Per germline, CDR1 SNHLY and CDR2 FYNNEI. The CDR3 contains 14 residues. V was cut by 5 bases and J by 0 bases, with 8 bases left in between. The CDR3 DNA sequence: TGTGCCAGCAGTACAGAAAATAGCAATCAGCCCCAGCATTTT. Its translation is CASSTENSNQPQHF. The variable domain in full, completed from reference TRBV2 and TRBJ1-5, reads EPEVTQTPSHQVTQMGQEVILRCVPISNHLYFYWYRQILGQKVEFLVSFYNNEISEKSEIFDDQFSVERPDGSNFTLKIRSTKLEDSAMYFCASSTENSNQPQHFGDGTRLSIL.

V gene TRBV4-2 combines with J gene TRBJ2-3; 8 bases fit TRBD2. After removal of 2 bases from V and 5 bases from J, the junction contained 15 bases not matched to a gene. The V gene's germline CDR1 is LGHNA and CDR2 YNFKEQ. This CDR3 contains 18 residues. CDR3 nucleotide sequence: TGTGCCAGCAGCCAACGGGGGGGATCTACGGGAGGGAGAGATACGCAGTATTTT. It codes for CASSQRGGSTGGRDTQYF.

This clone was observed a few times. The chain uses TRBV19 and TRBJ2-2; a possible D gene is TRBD2 (5 bases). V was pared by 7 bases and J by 8 bases, with 17 bases between. Germline V lookup: CDR1 LNHDA, CDR2 SQIVND (reference sequence). This CDR3 is built from 14 residues. The CDR3, as DNA: TGTGCCAGTAAGAGTAGCGCACAAAGTGGGGAGCTGTTTTTT. It yields the protein CASKSSAQSGELFF.

V gene TRBV28 combines with J gene TRBJ1-5; TRBD1 matches at 9 bases. After removal of 4 bases from V and 0 bases from J, the junction contained 10 bases not matched to a gene. Per the germline V gene, CDR1 is MDHEN and CDR2 is SYDVKM. This CDR3 has 18 residues. CDR3 sequence (DNA): TGTGCCAGCAGTTCCCCGGCGGGACAGGGATATAGCAATCAGCCCCAGCATTTT. Its translation is CASSSPAGQGYSNQPQHF.

The V gene is TRBV28, the J gene TRBJ2-3, with D perhaps matching TRBD1 (5 bases). The germline CDR1 and CDR2 sequences are MDHEN and SYDVKM. The germline V and J ends were trimmed by 3 bases and 0 bases, with 10 bases remaining between them. This CDR3 is 15 amino acids long. This CDR3 is CASSFQGPSTDTQYF. For the CDR3, the DNA is TGTGCCAGCAGTTTTCAGGGCCCTAGCACAGATACGCAGTATTTT.

The V gene is TRBV12-5, the J gene TRBJ2-3; TRBD2 agrees at 8 bases. This CDR3 has 17 amino acids. V was clipped by 3 bases and J by 2 bases; unmatched bases: 10. Germline CDR1 and CDR2: LGHNT and FRNRAP. CDR3: CASGFTGTRGPTDTQYF. In DNA, the CDR3 is TGTGCTAGTGGTTTCACCGGGACTAGGGGTCCCACAGATACGCAGTATTTT.

The chain recombines TRBV28 with TRBJ1-6; no clear D. The ends were cut back, 6 bases at V and 8 bases at J, with 14 bases in the middle. The CDR3 runs to 14 residues. Germline V gene lookup returns CDR1 MDHEN and CDR2 SYDVKM. Here the CDR3 reads CASSLPGWDSPLHF. CDR3 bases: TGTGCCAGCAGCCTTCCGGGGTGGGATTCACCCCTCCACTTT.

V is TRBV7-9 and J is TRBJ2-7; D gene uncertain. The CDR3 covers 14 residues. The V gene's germline CDR1 is SEHNR and CDR2 FQNEAQ (reference sequence). V lost 5 bases to trimming and J lost 5 bases, with 16 bases between them. The CDR3 DNA sequence: TGTGCCAGCAGCCGGAAATCGAGGTTCGACGAGCAGTACTTC. Amino acids: CASSRKSRFDEQYF.

V usage is TRBV6-1 and J usage is TRBJ2-5; TRBD2 aligns across 10 bases. Germline CDR1 reads MNHNS; CDR2 reads SASEGT. This CDR3 contains 16 residues. The trim removed 2 bases at V and 2 bases at J, leaving 5 bases unmatched. CDR3 nucleotide sequence: TGTGCCAGCAGTGAATCGACTAGCGGGCATCAAGAGACCCAGTACTTC. Protein product: CASSESTSGHQETQYF.

CDR3 sequence: CASSWPSGRAPDTQYF. The CDR3 region has the DNA TGTGCCAGCAGTTGGCCTAGCGGGAGGGCCCCAGATACGCAGTATTTT. The chain employs TRBV28 and TRBJ2-3; 12 nucleotides match TRBD2. The CDR3 is 16 amino acids. Trimming cost V 4 bases and J 4 bases; bases outside gene matches: 6. Germline V CDR1 and CDR2: MDHEN, SYDVKM.

This CDR3 is CASRPTSGSFYEQYF. In DNA, the CDR3 is TGCGCCAGCAGGCCGACTAGCGGGAGCTTCTACGAGCAGTACTTC. The chain employs TRBV10-2 and TRBJ2-7; 12 bases match TRBD2. This CDR3 contains 15 residues. In germline, CDR1 is WSHSY, CDR2 SAAADI. V dropped 6 bases and J dropped 3; count of bases not matched to a gene: 6.

V is TRBV2 and J is TRBJ2-2; 7 bases map to TRBD2. The V segment lost 10 bases and the J segment 7 bases; nucleotides outside the gene matches: 9. Germline V gene sequence: CDR1 SNHLY, CDR2 FYNNEI. This CDR3 spans 13 amino acids. For the CDR3, the DNA is TGTGCCACCCCCGCCAAGCGGGACGGGGAGCTGTTTTTT. This gives the protein CATPAKRDGELFF. The full variable domain, completed using reference TRBV2 and TRBJ2-2, is EPEVTQTPSHQVTQMGQEVILRCVPISNHLYFYWYRQILGQKVEFLVSFYNNEISEKSEIFDDQFSVERPDGSNFTLKIRSTKLEDSAMYFCATPAKRDGELFFGEGSRLTVL.

This chain joins TRBV28 and TRBJ2-7, with 7 bases identical to TRBD1. In germline, CDR1 is MDHEN, CDR2 SYDVKM. J lost 2 bases, V lost 3 bases, and 19 bases had no gene match. CDR3 size: 19 residues. The CDR3 sequence: CASSFPPHPETGAPYEQYF. The CDR3, as DNA: TGTGCCAGCAGTTTCCCTCCCCATCCAGAAACAGGGGCCCCCTACGAGCAGTACTTC.

Concerning this clone: The junction differs from germline at one of its ends, possibly a read error. This chain connects TRBV7-7 to TRBJ2-3, with TRBD1 identical over 8 bases. CDR3 length: 17 amino acids. CDR1 and CDR2 (germline): SSHAT, FNYEAQ (reference sequence). CDR3 nucleotide sequence: TGTGCTAGCAGCTCCCCGGACAGGGAAGGGGGGACAGATACGCAGTATTTT. Protein: CASSSPDREGGTDTQYF.